The clone carrying this T cell receptor (beta chain) appeared many times. The record originates from a study of neurological immune-mediated disorders. Template-switch 5'RACE cDNA synthesis added a 10-nucleotide unique molecular identifier. TCRdb passed the 5' RACE reads through MiXCR, listing each CDR3 protein once. The sample holds about 74,000 distinct CDR3 sequences; 5.2% are singletons and the top ten take approximately 7%. Germline V gene data show CDR1 as DFQATT and CDR2 as SNEGSKA (reference sequence). This CDR3 has 12 amino acids. Trimming took 6 bases from V and 0 from J, leaving 8 bases between them.

The source material was PBMCs. The clonotype was recovered from a man between 18 and 29 years old with multiple sclerosis. The chain joins TRBV20-1 to TRBJ1-1, with unresolved D. The CDR3 DNA reads TGCAGTGCCGCCGACCTGAACACTGAAGCTTTCTTT. It yields the protein CSAADLNTEAFF.